The rows below give T cell receptor beta chains drawn from one sample of a study of blood T cells in healthy people across ages. Each CDR3 protein is one row after TCRdb ran MiXCR on the 5' RACE reads. The data contain 850,000 to 1,100,000 distinct CDR3 sequences, around two fifths of them singletons. Sequenced: blood. The receptors were gathered from a man younger than 30 in good health. Each CDR3 is given with its conserved first and last residue. The D gene is left open where the match is weak. Some rows mark clone size as missing; the rest say once, few, many or name a class of expanded clone.

D: -
size: few
V: TRBV20-1
J: TRBJ1-2
DNA: TGCAGTGCTCGCGGGGATAATGGCTACACCTTC
CDR3: CSARGDNGYTF

D: -
size: few
V: TRBV4-3
J: TRBJ1-1
DNA: TGCGCCAGCAGCCAAGACAGGGGTTGGAACACTGAAGCTTTCTTT
CDR3: CASSQDRGWNTEAFF

D: -
size: -
V: TRBV4-2
J: TRBJ2-1
DNA: TGTGCCAGCAGCCAAGATGGGGGATGGGCTAGCGTCTACAATGAGCAGTTCTTC
CDR3: CASSQDGGWASVYNEQFF

D: -
size: -
V: TRBV6-1
J: TRBJ1-1
DNA: TGTGCCAGCAGTGAAACAACTCCCACTGAAGCTTTCTTT
CDR3: CASSETTPTEAFF

D: -
size: -
V: TRBV4-1
J: TRBJ1-1
DNA: TGCGCCAGCAGTAGCGGGAGGCAGGGGATGAGCACTGAAGCTTTCTTT
CDR3: CASSSGRQGMSTEAFF

D: -
size: -
V: TRBV2
J: TRBJ1-6
DNA: TGTGCCAGCCAGGGGTCTGCAACTCGATATAATTCACCCCTCCACTTT
CDR3: CASQGSATRYNSPLHF

D: TRBD1
size: few
V: TRBV10-3
J: TRBJ1-2
DNA: TGTGCCATCAGTGAAACTATTGGACAAGGGGGCAAAGGCTATGGCTACACCTTC
CDR3: CAISETIGQGGKGYGYTF

D: -
size: few
V: TRBV2
J: TRBJ1-5
DNA: TGTGCCAGCAGTGGGGCTGGGGACAATCAGCCCCAGCATTTT
CDR3: CASSGAGDNQPQHF

D: -
size: -
V: TRBV6-2/TRBV6-3
J: TRBJ1-5
DNA: TGTGCCAGCAGCCACCGCAACAATCAGCCCCAGCATTTT
CDR3: CASSHRNNQPQHF

D: -
size: -
V: TRBV5-8
J: TRBJ1-5
DNA: TGTGCCAGCAGCCTCGGGACGCTACGCCAGCCCCAGCATTTT
CDR3: CASSLGTLRQPQHF